A single sample gave rise to the 31 T cell receptor beta chains below, sequenced in a study of blood T cells in healthy people across ages. Then a second PCR, running roughly 6 to 11 cycles, was carried out with a sample-barcoded 5' primer and a J-beta primer mix. TCRdb re-called the 5' RACE reads through MiXCR, storing one row per CDR3 protein. This table holds 450,000 to 700,000 distinct CDR3 sequences, approximately 30% found once. The source material was blood. These receptors all come from a woman in her 70s in good health.

About this clonotype: Likely a read error: the CDR3 ends without its conserved phenylalanine or tryptophan. In DNA, the CDR3 is TGCGCCAGCAGCCTCTCAGGGGTTACTGGCGCCTACAATGAGCAGTTCCTC. Amino acid sequence: CASSLSGVTGAYNEQFL. V is TRBV4-3 and J is TRBJ2-1, with a weak D call TRBD1 (6 bases). The CDR3 extends over 17 amino acids. Germline CDR1 LGHNA, CDR2 YSLEER. V was pared by 4 bases and J by 2 bases, with 18 bases between.

This clonotype has just a few counts. The chain recombines TRBV7-2 with TRBJ2-2; 12 nucleotides line up with TRBD1. The CDR3 length is 17 residues. Germline trimming cut 5 bases from V and 5 bases from J; bases unmatched to any gene: 9. Germline-derived CDR1 and CDR2 are SGHTA and FQGNSA. CDR3 DNA: TGTGCCAGCAGCCGGCAACGGGACAGGGGGCTAACCGGGGAGCTGTTTTTT. Amino acids: CASSRQRDRGLTGELFF.

This clonotype appeared many times. The chain links TRBV29-1 to TRBJ2-5; TRBD1 might be the D (6 bases). The germline CDR1 and CDR2 sequences are SQVTM and ANQGSEA. The ends were cut back, 2 bases at V and 5 bases at J, with 12 bases in the middle. The CDR3 contains 13 residues. The CDR3 sequence: CSVEMGARETQYF. The CDR3 bases are TGCAGCGTTGAAATGGGGGCCCGGGAGACCCAGTACTTC. Drawing the rest from reference TRBV29-1 and TRBJ2-5, the complete variable domain is SAVISQKPSRDICQRGTSLTIQCQVDSQVTMMFWYRQQPGQSLTLIATANQGSEATYESGFVIDKFPISRPNLTFSTLTVSNMSPEDSSIYLCSVEMGARETQYFGPGTRLLVL.

The sample holds a few counts of this clonotype. CDR3 sequence: CASSARESTGELFF. The CDR3, as DNA: TGTGCCAGCAGCGCAAGGGAGAGCACCGGGGAGCTGTTTTTT. V usage is TRBV9 and J usage is TRBJ2-2; a weak D match, TRBD2 (5 bases). Trimming took 3 bases from V and 4 from J, leaving 10 bases between them. CDR1 and CDR2 from the germline V gene are SGDLS and YYNGEE. CDR3 length: 14 residues.

The genes are TRBV15 and TRBJ2-3; D call uncertain. Trimming removed 5 bases at V and 5 bases at J, with 17 bases between. This CDR3 is built from 15 residues. CDR1 LNHNV and CDR2 YYDKDF come from the germline V gene (reference sequence). The CDR3 bases are TGTGCCACCAGCTTCACGTCCCGGTACGGAGATACGCAGTATTTT. This encodes CATSFTSRYGDTQYF.

This sequence joins TRBV5-5 and TRBJ1-1; D unclear. Trimming cost V 4 bases and J 3 bases, with 13 bases left between them. Germline loops: CDR1 SGHKS, CDR2 YYEKEE (reference sequence). This CDR3 region has 14 residues. CDR3 loop: CASSVGIPDTEAFF. The CDR3 DNA sequence: TGTGCCAGCAGCGTGGGAATCCCGGACACTGAAGCTTTCTTT. Looking up the rest from reference TRBV5-5 and TRBJ1-1 gives the full variable domain: DAGVTQSPTHLIKTRGQQVTLRCSPISGHKSVSWYQQVLGQGPQFIFQYYEKEERGRGNFPDRFSARQFPNYSSELNVNALLLGDSALYLCASSVGIPDTEAFFGQGTRLTVV.

This chain uses TRBV20-1 with TRBJ2-3, with 11 bases lining up with TRBD2. The V segment lost 1 base and the J segment 1 base; nucleotides outside the gene matches: 4. CDR1 is DFQATT and CDR2 is SNEGSKA in the germline V gene (reference sequence). The CDR3 loop spans 16 amino acids. Here the CDR3 DNA reads TGCAGTGCTAGAGGGCCACTAGCGGGGGGCACAGATACGCAGTATTTT. Amino acids: CSARGPLAGGTDTQYF.

The rearrangement joins TRBV29-1 to TRBJ1-2; D may be TRBD1 (5 bases). The CDR3 contains 13 residues. Germline V lookup: CDR1 SQVTM, CDR2 ANQGSEA. V gave up 3 bases and J gave up 4 bases, with 12 bases separating them. For the CDR3, the DNA is TGCAGCGTTGACTACAGGATTCTCTATGGCTACACCTTC. This encodes CSVDYRILYGYTF.

This clonotype showed up just a few times. The chain recombines TRBV3-1 with TRBJ2-7; maybe TRBD2 (5 bases). In germline, CDR1 is LGHDT, CDR2 YNNKEL (reference sequence). The CDR3 has 16 amino acids. Trimming pared 1 base from V and 1 base from J, leaving 14 bases between. CDR3 region: CASSQGPSQASYEQYF. CDR3 sequence (DNA): TGTGCCAGCAGCCAAGGGCCTAGCCAAGCATCCTACGAGCAGTACTTC.

There are a few counts of this clonotype. This chain uses TRBV7-9 with TRBJ1-1, with D maybe TRBD1 (6 bases). V gave up 5 bases and J gave up 1 base, with 14 bases separating them. Germline CDR1 SEHNR, CDR2 FQNEAQ (reference sequence). The CDR3 length is 15 residues. The CDR3 protein is CASSTRTAENTEAFF. CDR3 DNA: TGTGCCAGCAGCACGCGGACAGCCGAGAACACTGAAGCTTTCTTT.

The rearrangement joins TRBV20-1 to TRBJ2-1, with 12 bases lining up with TRBD1. CDR3 length equals 14 residues. Germline V gene lookup returns CDR1 DFQATT and CDR2 SNEGSKA (reference sequence). With 6 bases clipped from V and 12 bases from J, the junction kept 12 bases outside the gene matches. The CDR3: CSAVLGQGASWQFF. CDR3 bases: TGCAGTGCCGTCCTGGGACAGGGGGCGTCGTGGCAGTTCTTC.

The rearrangement links TRBV15 to TRBJ1-4; D is uncertain. CDR3 length: 17 residues. Trimming shortened V by 0 bases and J by 0 bases, and 11 bases separated the two germline ends. Looked up from germline, CDR1 is LNHNV and CDR2 is YYDKDF (reference sequence). This chain's CDR3 is CATSRDNRATTNEKLFF. In nucleotides, the CDR3 is TGTGCCACCAGCAGAGATAATAGGGCTACAACTAATGAAAAACTGTTTTTT.

The gene calls are TRBV14 and TRBJ2-1; D may correspond to TRBD1 or TRBD2 (6 bases each). Germline V gene lookup returns CDR1 SGHDN and CDR2 FVKESK. V lost 0 bases to trimming and J lost 3 bases, with 12 bases between them. This CDR3 region has 16 residues. The CDR3 sequence is CASSQDTGALYNEQFF. As DNA, the CDR3 is TGTGCCAGCAGCCAAGATACGGGGGCCCTCTACAATGAGCAGTTCTTC.

CDR3 sequence reads: CASSFLSSTDTQYF. DNA for the CDR3: TGTGCCAGCAGTTTCCTATCTAGCACAGATACGCAGTATTTT. This chain links TRBV27 with TRBJ2-3; D is ambiguous. Trimming shortened V by 3 bases and J by 0 bases, and 7 bases separated the two germline ends. Germline CDR1 reads MNHEY; CDR2 reads SMNVEV (reference sequence). This CDR3 contains 14 residues.

This clonotype showed up just a few times. The chain joins TRBV6-5 to TRBJ2-1; 9 bases are a match to TRBD2. CDR1 MNHEY and CDR2 SVGAGI come from the germline V gene. The CDR3 spans 16 residues. V trimming: 3 bases; J trimming: 4 bases; junction bases outside the gene matches: 7. The CDR3 nucleotides are TGTGCCAGCAGTTATGCGTGGGCGGGGGGGTACAATGAGCAGTTCTTC. Its protein is CASSYAWAGGYNEQFF.

This clonotype was seen a single time. The J gene is TRBJ1-2, the V gene TRBV28; the D is unclear. This CDR3 has 12 residues. Germline lookup yields CDR1 MDHEN and CDR2 SYDVKM. The germline V and J ends were trimmed by 6 bases and 1 base, with 6 bases remaining between them. The CDR3 here is CASSTINYGYTF. Here the CDR3 DNA reads TGTGCCAGCAGCACGATTAACTATGGCTACACCTTC.

V gene TRBV9 combines with J gene TRBJ2-5; TRBD2 agrees at 11 bases. The last part of the DNA fits TRBJ2-1 better; the J call may be wrong. The CDR3 has 16 residues. Per the germline V gene, CDR1 is SGDLS and CDR2 is YYNGEE. CDR3 sequence: CASSVEYTSGSNEQFF. In nucleotides, the CDR3 is TGTGCCAGCAGCGTAGAATATACTAGCGGGAGCAATGAGCAGTTCTTC.

This clonotype was observed a handful of times. The genes are TRBV12-5 and TRBJ1-3, with D perhaps TRBD1 (6 bases). This CDR3 spans 14 amino acids. Germline CDR1 and CDR2: LGHNT and FRNRAP. This chain's CDR3 is CSPRLGADGNTIYF. CDR3 DNA sequence: TGTTCCCCCCGTCTGGGGGCGGATGGAAACACCATATATTTT.

This clonotype showed up just a few times. The chain has TRBV12-3 or TRBV12-4 and TRBJ2-7; TRBD1 might be the D (6 bases). V shed 3 bases and J shed 2 bases, with 14 bases lying between them. The CDR3 consists of 15 residues. The CDR3, as DNA: TGTGCCAGCAGTTTTCGATATGACAGGCCCTACGAGCAGTACTTC. Translation: CASSFRYDRPYEQYF.

The sample holds many counts of this clonotype. The gene calls are TRBV29-1 and TRBJ1-1, with D tentatively TRBD1 (6 bases). Germline CDR1 and CDR2: SQVTM and ANQGSEA. The CDR3 has 13 amino acids. The V end was cut by 8 bases, the J end by 0 bases, with 13 bases between. This CDR3 reads CSTRTAMNTEAFF. DNA of the CDR3: TGCAGCACCAGGACAGCTATGAACACTGAAGCTTTCTTT.

The gene calls are TRBV20-1 and TRBJ2-1, with 11 bases lining up with TRBD2. This CDR3 is 15 amino acids long. Trimming took 5 bases from V and 10 from J; bases not matched to a gene: 13. In germline, CDR1 is DFQATT, CDR2 SNEGSKA (reference sequence). Here the CDR3 reads CSAPYSGGAGGEQFF. CDR3 DNA sequence: TGCAGTGCTCCATATAGCGGGGGGGCCGGTGGGGAGCAGTTCTTC.

This chain links TRBV3-1 with TRBJ1-1; D is possibly TRBD1 (5 bases). The CDR3 loop spans 11 amino acids. Trimming removed 3 bases from V and 8 bases from J, with 7 bases in between. Germline-derived CDR1 and CDR2 are LGHDT and YNNKEL (reference sequence). The CDR3 DNA follows: TGTGCCAGCAGCCACGCAGGGGAAGCTTTCTTT. Amino acid sequence: CASSHAGEAFF.

Details on this clonotype: One end of the junction is discordant with germline, which a read error may explain. The V and J genes are TRBV7-9 and TRBJ2-1, with D tentatively TRBD1 (6 bases). CDR1 is SEHNR, CDR2 FQNEAQ, per germline (reference sequence). The CDR3 runs 16 residues. The CDR3 protein is CASSWAGARGHNEQSF. CDR3 nucleotide sequence: TGTGCCAGCAGCTGGGCTGGGGCCAGGGGCCACAATGAGCAGTCCTTC. Variable domain in full (rest from reference TRBV7-9 and TRBJ2-1): DTGVSQNPRHKITKRGQNVTFRCDPISEHNRLYWYRQTLGQGPEFLTYFQNEAQLEKSRLLSDRFSAERPKGSFSTLEIQRTEQGDSAMYLCASSWAGARGHNEQSFGPGTRLTVL.

The sample holds a few counts of this clonotype. The junction departs from the called germline gene at one end, perhaps through a read error. This sequence joins TRBV7-2 and TRBJ2-2, with D perhaps matching TRBD1 (6 bases). The CDR3 consists of 16 residues. CDR1 is SGHTA, CDR2 FQGNSA, per germline. The CDR3 protein is CASSLFTGLNNGELFF. In DNA form, the CDR3 reads TGTGCCAGCAGCTTATTCACAGGGTTGAACAACGGGGAGCTGTTTTTT.

About this clonotype itself: The junction differs from germline at one of its ends, possibly a read error. The V call is TRBV9, the J call TRBJ2-5; 9 bases map to TRBD2. The J call may be wrong; the DNA end is better matched by TRBJ2-7. The germline V gene encodes CDR1 SGDLS and CDR2 YYNGEE. The CDR3 runs to 14 residues. In DNA form, the CDR3 reads TGTGCCAACAGCGTAGCGGGAGACTACTACGAGCAGTACTTC. This translates into CANSVAGDYYEQYF.

The chain employs TRBV24-1 and TRBJ2-7; TRBD1 matches at 11 bases. The CDR3 spans 19 residues. Germline CDR1 reads KGHDR; CDR2 reads SFDVKD. With V trimmed by 2 bases and J by 0 bases, 11 bases remained unmatched. CDR3 sequence (DNA): TGTGCCACCAGTGATTCCGGACAGGGGGCTATACTAGGCTCCTACGAGCAGTACTTC. Residues: CATSDSGQGAILGSYEQYF.

This clonotype showed up just a few times. The CDR3 DNA reads as TGCAGTGCTAGAACTAGCGGGGGGGCGGGTGAGCAGTTCTTC. This sequence encodes CSARTSGGAGEQFF. This sequence joins TRBV20-1 and TRBJ2-5; TRBD2 aligns across 13 bases. The DNA end favors TRBJ2-1, so the J call may be wrong. The CDR3 totals 14 residues. Germline V gene data show CDR1 as DFQATT and CDR2 as SNEGSKA (reference sequence).

The chain uses TRBV7-9 and TRBJ1-6; no firm D call. V lost 5 bases and J lost 0, with 11 bases in between. Looked up from germline, CDR1 is SEHNR and CDR2 is FQNEAQ (reference sequence). The CDR3 has 16 residues. CDR3 in amino acids: CASSVDTFSYNSPLHF. The CDR3 coding sequence is TGTGCCAGCAGCGTTGACACCTTCTCCTATAATTCACCCCTCCACTTT.

The chain uses TRBV14 and TRBJ2-7; D might be TRBD1 (5 bases). This CDR3 contains 13 residues. Germline V gene sequence: CDR1 SGHDN, CDR2 FVKESK. Trimming removed 1 base at V and 7 bases at J, with 11 bases between. CDR3 protein: CASSQVGAPEQYF. The CDR3 DNA sequence: TGTGCCAGCAGCCAAGTAGGGGCCCCAGAGCAGTACTTC.

Notes on this clonotype: The junction shows a germline mismatch at one end, possibly a read error. The CDR3 DNA reads TGCAGTGCCAGAGACCAAAAACTGTTTTTT. As protein: CSARDQKLFF. The gene calls are TRBV20-1 and TRBJ1-4, with D hard to call. This CDR3 comprises 10 residues. Germline V CDR1 and CDR2: DFQATT, SNEGSKA (reference sequence).

This clonotype has only a few counts. The chain carries TRBV4-2 and TRBJ2-1; D tentatively fits TRBD1 or TRBD2 (5 bases each). The CDR3 covers 17 residues. Germline-derived CDR1 and CDR2 are LGHNA and YNFKEQ. The V gene lost 2 bases and the J gene lost 7 bases, with 21 bases spanning the gap. CDR3 DNA: TGTGCCAGCAGCCAATCCCAAGTAGGGCTTGGGGGAAATGAGCAGTTCTTC. Translation gives CASSQSQVGLGGNEQFF.